The sequence of this TCR beta chain was determined in a study of PD-1 blockade in classical Hodgkin lymphoma. General study results and limits: Newly diagnosed and completely responding patients shared comparable baseline diversity.

On this clone itself: The target antigen is unknown.

Profiled with immunoSEQ multiplex PCR; TCRdb holds only in-frame clones, not every one. The data show 100,000 or so clones, around 89% seen once. Germline values: CDR1 SGDLS, CDR2 YYNGEE. Trimming removed 0 bases from V and 0 bases from J; junction bases left unmatched: 2. CDR3 length: 15 residues. Exposure to brentuximab vedotin varied, and each patient had relapsed following autologous stem cell transplantation. The source of this sequence is a human donor with classical Hodgkin lymphoma. This sample comprised peripheral blood mononuclear cells (PBMCs), obtained before the second cycle of nivolumab. The V and J genes are TRBV9 and TRBJ2-7, with 8 bases identical to TRBD1. CDR3 DNA: TGTGCCAGCAGCGTAGGGCAGGGGGCCTCCTACGAGCAGTACTTC. This encodes CASSVGQGASYEQYF.